This TCR beta chain is drawn from a study of cytomegalovirus exposure and HLA in healthy donors. In the case of this clone: Its antigen is still unknown.

Findings of the study overall: In an earlier analysis, most TCR beta V segments were productive about 87% or about 30% of the time. Listed as cytomegalovirus-associated were about 160 TCR beta chains.

Germline CDR1 MNHEY, CDR2 SMNVEV (reference sequence). Trimming cost V 0 bases and J 4 bases, with 12 bases left between them. The CDR3 loop spans 15 amino acids. The PCR employed 60 Vbeta primers together with 13 Jbeta primers. Profiled with immunoSEQ multiplex PCR; TCRdb holds only in-frame clones, not every one. Here the sample spans about 130,000 clones, around 72% being singletons. The sequenced sample consisted of PBMCs. This receptor was taken from a woman aged 40 to 55 in good health and CMV-seronegative. The chain links TRBV27 to TRBJ1-2; tentative D call: TRBD1 (5 bases). The CDR3 sequence is CASSLSSGLSYGYTF. The CDR3 bases are TGTGCCAGCAGTTTATCCTCGGGACTTTCCTATGGCTACACCTTC.